These T cell receptor beta chains were read from a single sample in a study of CD4 T cells in relation to SARS-CoV-2 and coronaviruses. Their antigen targets remain unknown. Here immunoSEQ multiplex PCR was the method, and the copy in TCRdb shows in-frame clones only, minus some. Of tens of thousands of clones in the sample, 77% were seen once. The sequenced sample consisted of memory CD4+ T cells from PBMCs, cultured in vitro. The receptors shown here come from an adult with COVID-19. Each CDR3 is given with its conserved first and last residue. Fields, in order: V gene, clone size, J gene, CDR3 protein. Part of the rows lack a size; the others show once, few, many or a class for expanded clones.

>TRBV3-1/TRBV3-2|-|TRBJ2-5
CASSQDNSGRVGETQYF
>TRBV29-1|-|TRBJ2-7
CSVELTVGEQYF
>TRBV24-1|-|TRBJ1-2
CATSDSSSGTVYGYTF
>TRBV27|-|TRBJ1-6
CASSSLPANSPLHF
>TRBV7-2|-|TRBJ1-1
CASSVHLGPQGAEAFF
>TRBV27|-|TRBJ2-1
CASSSGRTSSYNEQFF
>TRBV30|-|TRBJ1-2
CAFEQGNYGYTF
>TRBV18|-|TRBJ2-6
CASSHQTSGANVLTF
>TRBV6-2/TRBV6-3|-|TRBJ2-2
CASSYVKAGELFF
>TRBV10-2|-|TRBJ2-5
CATADAQETQYF
>TRBV28|few|TRBJ2-7
CASSSSYEQYF
>TRBV5-4|-|TRBJ2-7
CASSSEQLTYEQYF
>TRBV5-4|few|TRBJ2-1
CASSSGTSYNEQFF
>TRBV7-9|-|TRBJ2-3
CASSSLSNWGLADTQYF
>TRBV5-1|-|TRBJ2-3
CASSRGTSGNRNSDTQYF
>TRBV4-1|few|TRBJ2-2
CASSRRTGWTGELFF
>TRBV27|-|TRBJ2-1
CASSLYPGLADASYNEQFF
>TRBV7-2|-|TRBJ1-2
CASSHYLDRGIGYTF